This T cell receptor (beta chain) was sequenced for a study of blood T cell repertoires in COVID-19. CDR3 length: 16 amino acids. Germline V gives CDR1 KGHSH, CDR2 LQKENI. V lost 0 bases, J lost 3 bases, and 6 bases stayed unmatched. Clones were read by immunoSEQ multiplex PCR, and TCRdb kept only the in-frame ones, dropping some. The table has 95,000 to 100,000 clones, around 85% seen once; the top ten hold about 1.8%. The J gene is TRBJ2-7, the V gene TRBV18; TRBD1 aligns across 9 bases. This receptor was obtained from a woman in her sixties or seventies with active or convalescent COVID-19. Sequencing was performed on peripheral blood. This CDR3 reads CASSPPGTGTLYEQYF. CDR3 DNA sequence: TGTGCCAGCTCACCACCCGGGACAGGGACCCTCTACGAGCAGTACTTC.